This T cell receptor beta chain was identified in a study of blood T cell repertoires in COVID-19. About the study: From the United States, Italy and Spain came samples of acute and convalescent COVID-19.

Per the authors' pipeline: From reference gene primer amplification, estimates of nucleated cell counts were derived. Assay: immunoSEQ multiplex PCR; the TCRdb copy retains only in-frame clones and omits some. V and J calls and clone size follow that table, whereas D and trimming were derived from the DNA. In the table there are fewer than 70,000 clones, less than 90% of which are singletons. The germline gives CDR1 MNHEY, CDR2 SVGAGI. V trimming: 6 bases; J trimming: 3 bases; junction bases outside the gene matches: 5. The CDR3 contains 14 residues. This chain connects TRBV6-5 to TRBJ2-7; TRBD2 matches 10 bases. The clonotype comes from a man older than 75 with acute or convalescent COVID-19. Sequenced material: peripheral blood. As DNA, the CDR3 is TGTGCCAGCAGGACCCTAGCGGGAGTCTACGAGCAGTACTTC. It encodes CASRTLAGVYEQYF.